A selection of T cell receptor beta chains follows, all from one sample in a study of shared clonotypes between healthy human individuals. The assay was immunoSEQ multiplex PCR, and TCRdb's table has in-frame clones only and misses some. The table shows around 1.5 million clones, with roughly 98% occurring only once. The sample taken for sequencing was naive CD4+ T cells sorted from blood. Receptors originate from a man aged 30 to 45 in good health. Both conserved end residues are part of each CDR3. D genes are given only for firm matches. Rows may omit the clone size; those that give it use once, few, many or a size class.

TRBV18	NA	16	NA	TRBJ2-6	CASSPLRGSGANVLTF	TGTGCCAGCTCACCCCTGCGGGGATCTGGGGCCAACGTCCTGACTTTC
TRBV7-9	NA	17	NA	TRBJ2-2	CASSLASGRGRGGELFF	TGTGCCAGCAGCTTAGCAAGTGGGCGGGGCCGCGGCGGGGAGCTGTTTTTT
TRBV5-1	NA	14	NA	TRBJ2-2	CASSWTASTGELFF	TGCGCCAGCAGCTGGACAGCGTCCACCGGGGAGCTGTTTTTT
TRBV27	TRBD2	14	NA	TRBJ2-1	CASSTTGLAYEQFF	TGTGCCAGCAGTACGACCGGACTAGCCTATGAGCAGTTCTTC
TRBV11-2	NA	14	NA	TRBJ2-1	CASSLELTYNEQFF	TGTGCCAGCAGCTTAGAATTGACTTACAATGAGCAGTTCTTC
TRBV18	NA	15	NA	TRBJ1-1	CASSESGRPNTEAFF	TGTGCCAGCTCCGAGTCAGGACGGCCGAACACTGAAGCTTTCTTT
TRBV5-8	NA	13	NA	TRBJ2-2	CASSSINTGELFF	TGTGCCAGCAGCTCTATAAACACCGGGGAGCTGTTTTTT
TRBV13	NA	13	NA	TRBJ1-3	CASKATDGNTIYF	TGTGCCAGCAAGGCGACAGATGGAAACACCATATATTTT
TRBV6-6	NA	12	once	TRBJ1-5	CASRIEDQPQHF	TGTGCCAGCAGAATAGAAGATCAGCCCCAGCATTTT
TRBV15	NA	16	NA	TRBJ2-2	CATSRDSGPNTGELFF	TGTGCCACCAGCAGAGATTCCGGACCCAATACCGGGGAGCTGTTTTTT
TRBV28	NA	14	NA	TRBJ1-1	CASSSPSPGPEAFF	TGTGCCAGCAGTTCCCCCAGCCCGGGGCCAGAAGCTTTCTTT
TRBV10-3	TRBD2	15	NA	TRBJ2-4	CAISESTGGGNIQYF	TGTGCCATCAGTGAGTCTACGGGAGGGGGAAACATTCAGTACTTC
TRBV11-2	NA	16	NA	TRBJ2-1	CASSLEIERAYNEQFF	TGTGCCAGCAGCTTAGAAATCGAGCGGGCCTACAATGAGCAGTTCTTC
TRBV28	NA	13	NA	TRBJ2-5	CASSTLVGKTQYF	TGTGCCAGCAGTACCTTAGTGGGAAAGACCCAGTACTTC
TRBV30	NA	15	NA	TRBJ1-2	CAWSAPGRREYGYTF	TGTGCCTGGAGTGCACCGGGACGCAGGGAGTATGGCTACACCTTC
TRBV7-2	NA	14	NA	TRBJ2-1	CASSLQWGDNEQFF	TGTGCCAGCAGCTTACAATGGGGAGATAATGAGCAGTTCTTC
TRBV6-6	NA	15	NA	TRBJ2-3	CASSYAGQSTDTQYF	TGTGCCAGCAGTTACGCGGGACAGAGCACAGATACGCAGTATTTT
TRBV27	TRBD1	15	once	TRBJ1-5	CASSLTGVSNQPQHF	TGTGCCAGCAGTTTGACAGGGGTAAGCAATCAGCCCCAGCATTTT
TRBV7-2	NA	15	NA	TRBJ2-2	CASSSRDRSTGELFF	TGTGCCAGCAGCTCCAGAGATCGAAGCACCGGGGAGCTGTTTTTT
TRBV19	NA	15	NA	TRBJ2-1	CASSIRIVGQNEQFF	TGTGCCAGTAGTATACGGATAGTCGGACAGAATGAGCAGTTCTTC
TRBV5-1	TRBD1	16	NA	TRBJ1-2	CASSLRTGITNYGYTF	TGCGCCAGCAGCTTGAGGACAGGGATAACTAACTATGGCTACACCTTC
TRBV5-4	NA	14	NA	TRBJ2-5	CASSSRSDVETQYF	TGTGCCAGCAGCTCCAGATCGGACGTGGAGACCCAGTACTTC
TRBV11-2	TRBD1	15	NA	TRBJ2-1	CASSLGQGQDNEQFF	TGTGCCAGCAGCTTGGGACAGGGGCAAGACAATGAGCAGTTCTTC
TRBV18	TRBD1	15	NA	TRBJ1-5	CASSPRTGDNQPQHF	TGTGCCAGCTCACCACGGACAGGGGACAATCAGCCCCAGCATTTT
TRBV30	NA	11	NA	TRBJ2-1	CASNYYNEQFF	TGTGCCTCCAACTACTACAATGAGCAGTTCTTC
TRBV2	TRBD2	15	NA	TRBJ2-3	CASSERLAGEDTQYF	TGTGCCAGCAGTGAAAGACTAGCGGGAGAAGATACGCAGTATTTT
TRBV10-2	NA	13	NA	TRBJ2-7	CASSLGQWHEQYF	TGCGCCAGCTCGTTAGGCCAGTGGCACGAGCAGTACTTC
TRBV27	NA	14	NA	TRBJ2-2	CASSFDTNTGELFF	TGTGCCAGCAGTTTCGACACGAACACCGGGGAGCTGTTTTTT
TRBV6-1	TRBD2	15	NA	TRBJ2-7	CASRALAGGPYEQYF	TGTGCCAGCAGGGCTCTAGCGGGAGGGCCTTACGAGCAGTACTTC
TRBV6-1	TRBD1	13	NA	TRBJ2-7	CATHGTGRYEQYF	TGTGCCACCCACGGGACAGGGCGTTACGAGCAGTACTTC
TRBV11-3	TRBD2	18	NA	TRBJ2-5	CASSLGKTSGTEKETQYF	TGTGCCAGCAGCTTAGGAAAGACTAGCGGGACGGAGAAAGAGACCCAGTACTTC
TRBV2	TRBD1	14	NA	TRBJ2-7	CASRRQGQVDEQYF	TGTGCCAGCAGGAGACAGGGACAGGTCGACGAGCAGTACTTC
TRBV30	TRBD2	17	NA	TRBJ2-1	CAWSQTSGRVRPREQFF	TGTGCCTGGAGCCAAACTAGCGGGAGGGTCAGGCCTCGTGAGCAGTTCTTC
TRBV13	TRBD2	17	NA	TRBJ2-7	CASSPRTSGSGTYEQYF	TGTGCCAGCAGCCCACGGACTAGCGGGAGCGGGACCTACGAGCAGTACTTC
TRBV28	TRBD2	15	once	TRBJ2-1	CASRGGLAGNNEQFF	TGTGCCAGCAGGGGAGGACTAGCGGGTAACAATGAGCAGTTCTTC
TRBV5-1	NA	14	NA	TRBJ1-3	CASRSRPPGNTIYF	TGCGCCAGCCGGTCCAGGCCGCCTGGAAACACCATATATTTT
TRBV5-1	TRBD2	15	once	TRBJ2-1	CASSPGLAGTNEQFF	TGCGCCAGCAGCCCGGGACTAGCGGGGACCAATGAGCAGTTCTTC